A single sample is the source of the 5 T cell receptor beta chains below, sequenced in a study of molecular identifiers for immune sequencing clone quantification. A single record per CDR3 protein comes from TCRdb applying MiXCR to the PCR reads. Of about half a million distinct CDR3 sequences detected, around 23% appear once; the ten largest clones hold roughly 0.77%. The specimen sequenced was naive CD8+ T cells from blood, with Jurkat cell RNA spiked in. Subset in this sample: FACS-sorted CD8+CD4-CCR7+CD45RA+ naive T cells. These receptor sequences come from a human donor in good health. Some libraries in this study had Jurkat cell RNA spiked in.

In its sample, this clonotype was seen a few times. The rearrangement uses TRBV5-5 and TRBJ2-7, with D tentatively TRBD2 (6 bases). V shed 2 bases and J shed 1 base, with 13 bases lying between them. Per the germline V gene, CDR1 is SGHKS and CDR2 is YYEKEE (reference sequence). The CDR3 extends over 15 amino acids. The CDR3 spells CASSFFLGGSYEQYF. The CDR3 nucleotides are TGTGCCAGCAGCTTTTTTTTGGGGGGATCCTACGAGCAGTACTTC.

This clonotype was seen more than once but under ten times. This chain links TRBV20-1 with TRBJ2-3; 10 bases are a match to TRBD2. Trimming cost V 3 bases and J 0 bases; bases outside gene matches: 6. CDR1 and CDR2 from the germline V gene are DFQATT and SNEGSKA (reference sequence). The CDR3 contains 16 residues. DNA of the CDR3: TGCAGTGCTAGTGCGCTAGCGGGGGTTAGCACAGATACGCAGTATTTT. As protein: CSASALAGVSTDTQYF.

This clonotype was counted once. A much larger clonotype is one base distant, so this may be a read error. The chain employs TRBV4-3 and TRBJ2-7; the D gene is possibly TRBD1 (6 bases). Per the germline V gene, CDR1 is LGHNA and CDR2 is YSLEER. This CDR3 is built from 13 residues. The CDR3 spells CASSQEQGYVQYF. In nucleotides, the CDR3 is TGCGCCAGCAGCCAAGAACAGGGCTACGTGCAGTACTTC.

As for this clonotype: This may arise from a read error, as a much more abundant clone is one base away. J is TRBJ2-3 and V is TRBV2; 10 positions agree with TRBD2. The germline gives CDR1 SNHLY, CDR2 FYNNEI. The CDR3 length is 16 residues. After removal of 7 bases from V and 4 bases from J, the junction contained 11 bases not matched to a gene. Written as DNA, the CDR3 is TGTGCCAGCACTCCCAGTCTAGCGGGAGACGCAGATACGCAGTATTTT. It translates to CASTPSLAGDADTQYF.

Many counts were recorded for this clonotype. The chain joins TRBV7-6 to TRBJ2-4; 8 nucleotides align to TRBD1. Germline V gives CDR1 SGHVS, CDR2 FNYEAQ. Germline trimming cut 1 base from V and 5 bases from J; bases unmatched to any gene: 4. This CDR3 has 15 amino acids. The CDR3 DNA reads TGTGCCAGCAGCTTAGGAGACAGGGGAGAAAACATTCAGTACTTC. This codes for CASSLGDRGENIQYF.